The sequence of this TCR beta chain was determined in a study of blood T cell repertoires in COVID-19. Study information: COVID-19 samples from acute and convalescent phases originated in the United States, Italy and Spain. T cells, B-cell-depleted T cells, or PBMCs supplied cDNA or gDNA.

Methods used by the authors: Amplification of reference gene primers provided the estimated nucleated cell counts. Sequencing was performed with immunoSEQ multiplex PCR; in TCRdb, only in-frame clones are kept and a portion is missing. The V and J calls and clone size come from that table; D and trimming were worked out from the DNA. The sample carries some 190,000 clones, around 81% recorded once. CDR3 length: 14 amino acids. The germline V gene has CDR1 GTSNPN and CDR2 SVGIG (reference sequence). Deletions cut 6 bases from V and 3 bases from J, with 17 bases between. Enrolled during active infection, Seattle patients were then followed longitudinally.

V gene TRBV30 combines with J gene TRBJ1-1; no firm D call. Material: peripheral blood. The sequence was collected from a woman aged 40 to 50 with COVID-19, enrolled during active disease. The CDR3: CACDRGGGDTEAFF. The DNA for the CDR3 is TGTGCCTGCGATCGGGGTGGTGGGGACACTGAAGCTTTCTTT.